This T cell receptor beta chain was documented in a study of blood T cell repertoires in COVID-19. Study-wide context: Samples taken during acute and convalescent COVID-19 were collected in the United States, Italy and Spain. Nucleic acid was either cDNA or gDNA, and it came from T cells, B-cell-depleted T cells, or PBMCs.

In terms of age and location, participants ranged from roughly 18 to 95 years and lived in roughly 22 US areas. Trimming removed 4 bases at V and 3 bases at J, with 11 bases between. Germline CDR1 reads SGHKS; CDR2 reads YYEKEE (reference sequence). The CDR3 is 13 amino acids. Source study methods: Amplification of reference gene primers was used by the study to estimate nucleated cell counts. This table comes from immunoSEQ multiplex PCR, and its TCRdb copy is limited to in-frame clones, with some not included. The V and J calls and clone size come from that table; D and trimming were worked out from the DNA. This sample yields a few hundred thousand clones, of which approximately 90% are seen a single time; around 0.86% belongs to the top ten.

Specimen: PBMCs or T cells enriched from blood (not recorded which). This chain joins TRBV5-5 and TRBJ2-7; weak D call: TRBD1 (5 bases). This TCR was recovered from a middle-aged woman who had been exposed to COVID-19. This CDR3 is CASSPRTSYEQYF. The CDR3 region has the DNA TGTGCCAGCAGCCCCAGGACAAGCTACGAGCAGTACTTC.